The 24 T cell receptor beta chains below all came from one sample that was sequenced in a study of CD8 T cells in ankylosing spondylitis. TCRdb passed the 5' RACE reads through MiXCR, listing each CDR3 protein once. The table shows 250,000 or so distinct CDR3 sequences, with around 25% occurring only once. Sequencing used blood, either unsorted or a sorted T cell fraction (not recorded which). The receptor set was obtained from a male donor with ankylosing spondylitis or in good health (not recorded which).

The sample holds many counts of this clonotype. The rearrangement joins TRBV12-3 or TRBV12-4 to TRBJ1-1; D gene unclear. Trimming stripped 2 bases from V and 6 bases from J, with 4 bases between. This CDR3 contains 11 residues. The CDR3 region is CASSLMAEAFF. The DNA of the CDR3 is TGTGCCAGCAGTTTAATGGCTGAAGCTTTCTTT.

This clonotype occurred many times. The chain links TRBV20-1 to TRBJ2-3, with D unresolved. The germline CDR1 and CDR2 sequences are DFQATT and SNEGSKA (reference sequence). This CDR3 has 12 amino acids. The DNA of the CDR3 is TGCAGGGGGTATCGCACCTCAGATACGCAGTATTTT. Translating gives CRGYRTSDTQYF.

This clonotype was recorded at least ten times. This rearrangement joins TRBV7-2 to TRBJ2-3; possible D gene TRBD2, 6 bases. Germline CDR1 is SGHTA and CDR2 is FQGNSA. CDR3 length: 12 residues. Trimming removed 8 bases from V and 2 bases from J, with 8 bases in between. The CDR3 DNA reads as TGTGCCAGCGGGGGGTACACAGATACGCAGTATTTT. It is translated as CASGGYTDTQYF.

The chain carries TRBV20-1 and TRBJ2-7; the D is unclear. Germline V gives CDR1 DFQATT, CDR2 SNEGSKA (reference sequence). The CDR3 length is 15 residues. Trimming cost V 2 bases and J 5 bases, with 19 bases left between them. The CDR3 DNA follows: TGCAGTGCTAGAAGGCGCAGCCGGCAGAGAGACGAGCAGTACTTC. Translated, it gives CSARRRSRQRDEQYF.

This chain uses TRBV24-1 with TRBJ1-2; 7 bases are shared with TRBD1. CDR1 and CDR2 (germline): KGHDR, SFDVKD. The ends lost 4 bases at V and 4 bases at J; junction bases unmatched: 8. The length of the CDR3 is 15 residues. Here the CDR3 reads CATSDWDSGVYGYTF. The CDR3 DNA reads TGTGCCACCAGTGACTGGGACAGTGGAGTCTATGGCTACACCTTC.

This clonotype has at least ten counts. The chain has TRBV6-1 and TRBJ2-5, with 8 bases fitting TRBD1. Trimming took 6 bases from V and 3 from J; bases not matched to a gene: 6. Germline assignment: CDR1 MNHNS and CDR2 SASEGT. CDR3 length: 14 residues. CDR3 loop: CASRRSTGEETQYF. The CDR3 DNA is TGTGCCAGCAGACGCTCGACAGGGGAAGAGACCCAGTACTTC.

The CDR3 reads CATQGLFDAEAFF. The CDR3 nucleotides read TGTGCCACCCAGGGACTTTTTGACGCTGAAGCTTTCTTT. This chain connects TRBV10-3 to TRBJ1-1; weak D call: TRBD1 (5 bases). This CDR3 is built from 13 residues. V lost 10 bases to trimming and J lost 6 bases, with 18 bases between them. Germline loops: CDR1 ENHRY, CDR2 SYGVKD.

The J gene is TRBJ1-4, the V gene TRBV29-1; TRBD1 matches at 9 bases. J gave up 6 bases and V 7 bases, and 9 bases lay outside the gene matches. The germline CDR1 and CDR2 sequences are SQVTM and ANQGSEA. The CDR3 has 14 amino acids. The CDR3 DNA sequence: TGCAGCGCCGGAGGGGGACAGGGTCATGAAAAACTGTTTTTT. Its translation is CSAGGGQGHEKLFF.

The V call is TRBV20-1, the J call TRBJ2-7, with D perhaps being TRBD1 or TRBD2 (5 bases each). Trimming cost V 8 bases and J 6 bases, with 23 bases left between them. This CDR3 is 14 amino acids long. Per germline, CDR1 DFQATT and CDR2 SNEGSKA (reference sequence). In nucleotides, the CDR3 is TGCAGTACACAAAGGGGACGGGCGACCTCCGAGCAGTACTTC. As protein: CSTQRGRATSEQYF.

This CDR3 reads CSAQITDTQYF. The CDR3 nucleotides are TGCAGTGCTCAGATCACAGATACGCAGTATTTT. V and J are TRBV20-1 and TRBJ2-3; D gene uncertain. Trimming pared 5 bases from V and 2 bases from J, leaving 5 bases between. Germline V gene lookup returns CDR1 DFQATT and CDR2 SNEGSKA (reference sequence). The CDR3 totals 11 residues.

This clonotype was seen repeatedly, ten times or more. As DNA, the CDR3 is TGCAGTGCCACCTTGGCAGGGACCAACACTGAAGCTTTCTTT. Amino acids: CSATLAGTNTEAFF. V usage is TRBV20-1 and J usage is TRBJ1-1, with D possibly being TRBD1 (5 bases). The CDR3 is 14 residues long. The germline V gene has CDR1 DFQATT and CDR2 SNEGSKA (reference sequence). V was clipped by 6 bases and J by 2 bases, with 16 bases between them.

This sequence joins TRBV2 and TRBJ1-6, with unresolved D. The CDR3 sequence is 20 residues long. The ends were cut back, 2 bases at V and 3 bases at J, with 23 bases in the middle. Per germline, CDR1 SNHLY and CDR2 FYNNEI. CDR3 sequence (DNA): TGTGCCAGCAGTGAATACACCTCAGGACCGTCGCTATTCTATAATTCACCCCTCCACTTT. Translation: CASSEYTSGPSLFYNSPLHF. Filled out from reference TRBV2 and TRBJ1-6, the complete variable domain reads EPEVTQTPSHQVTQMGQEVILRCVPISNHLYFYWYRQILGQKVEFLVSFYNNEISEKSEIFDDQFSVERPDGSNFTLKIRSTKLEDSAMYFCASSEYTSGPSLFYNSPLHFGNGTRLTVT.

This clonotype was counted ten times or more. V gene TRBV6-5 combines with J gene TRBJ2-5; 8 bases fit TRBD2. The CDR3 loop spans 16 amino acids. Per germline, CDR1 MNHEY and CDR2 SVGAGI. The ends lost 0 bases at V and 5 bases at J; junction bases unmatched: 8. DNA for the CDR3: TGTGCCAGCAGTTACTCCGCTAGCGGGCGAAGGGAGACCCAGTACTTC. Amino acid sequence: CASSYSASGRRETQYF.

This clonotype appeared a few times. This sequence joins TRBV12-3 or TRBV12-4 and TRBJ1-5; no firm D call. Trimming removed 7 bases from V and 8 bases from J, with 21 bases in between. The CDR3 contains 15 residues. CDR3 sequence reads: CASTSTALLLEPQHF. The DNA of the CDR3 is TGTGCCAGCACCTCGACCGCCCTTCTTCTAGAGCCCCAGCATTTT.

The chain employs TRBV11-2 and TRBJ2-1, with TRBD2 identical over 15 bases. V lost 5 bases and J lost 0; bases outside the gene matches: 5. Germline-derived CDR1 and CDR2 are SGHAT and FQNNGV. There are 18 residues in the CDR3. The CDR3 protein is CASSLGLAGGSSYNEQFF. The CDR3 coding sequence is TGTGCCAGCAGCCTGGGACTAGCGGGGGGAAGCTCCTACAATGAGCAGTTCTTC.

The chain uses TRBV27 and TRBJ2-7, with 7 positions matching TRBD2. This CDR3 region has 14 residues. Per the germline V gene, CDR1 is MNHEY and CDR2 is SMNVEV (reference sequence). The V gene end was trimmed by 5 bases and the J gene end by 3 bases; junction bases not matched to a gene: 7. CDR3 loop: CASSQTSMLYEQYF. As DNA, the CDR3 is TGTGCCAGCAGTCAGACTAGCATGCTCTACGAGCAGTACTTC.

The chain links TRBV12-3 or TRBV12-4 to TRBJ2-6; unclear D gene. The V end lost 6 bases, the J end lost 4 bases, and 19 bases lay between the germline ends. There are 17 residues in the CDR3. The CDR3 DNA is TGTGCCAGCAGCAAAGACGGACCAGTAGAAGGGGCCAACGTCCTGACTTTC. Amino acids: CASSKDGPVEGANVLTF.

The chain links TRBV7-3 to TRBJ2-7; 8 positions match TRBD1. CDR3 length: 17 amino acids. Germline lookup yields CDR1 SGHTA and CDR2 FQGTGA. The V gene end was trimmed by 1 base and the J gene end by 0 bases; junction bases not matched to a gene: 8. The CDR3 protein is CASSLRGDRRTSYEQYF. CDR3 DNA sequence: TGTGCCAGCAGCTTAAGAGGGGACAGGAGGACCTCCTACGAGCAGTACTTC.

This clonotype was seen at least ten times. The chain combines TRBV9 with TRBJ2-4; 7 bases are a match to TRBD2. This CDR3 contains 15 residues. Germline assignment: CDR1 SGDLS and CDR2 YYNGEE. V shed 0 bases and J 1 base; nucleotides not matched to a gene: 1. In DNA, the CDR3 is TGTGCCAGCAGCGTAGGAGCGGGGGCCAAAAACATTCAGTACTTC. The encoded protein is CASSVGAGAKNIQYF. The whole variable domain, filled in from reference TRBV9 and TRBJ2-4, reads DSGVTQTPKHLITATGQRVTLRCSPRSGDLSVYWYQQSLDQGLQFLIQYYNGEERAKGNILERFSAQQFPDLHSELNLSSLELGDSALYFCASSVGAGAKNIQYFGAGTRLSVL.

This clonotype has only a few counts. The chain combines TRBV20-1 with TRBJ2-1; unclear D gene. CDR3 size: 14 residues. The germline V gene encodes CDR1 DFQATT and CDR2 SNEGSKA (reference sequence). Trimming cost V 0 bases and J 12 bases, with 18 bases left between them. The CDR3 nucleotides read TGCAGTGCTAGAGATCGGAGAGGACGGGTCGGGCAGTTCTTC. Protein: CSARDRRGRVGQFF.

The chain couples TRBV12-3 or TRBV12-4 to TRBJ2-1, with D possibly being TRBD2 (5 bases). V was trimmed by 5 bases and J by 6 bases, leaving 11 bases between them. This CDR3 is 13 amino acids long. The CDR3 sequence is CASSPRTVNEQFF. Written as DNA, the CDR3 is TGTGCCAGCAGTCCCCGGACTGTCAATGAGCAGTTCTTC.

V gene TRBV28 combines with J gene TRBJ1-3; D is undetermined. V lost 5 bases and J lost 3, with 17 bases in between. Germline V gene sequence: CDR1 MDHEN, CDR2 SYDVKM. This CDR3 is 16 amino acids long. In nucleotides, the CDR3 is TGTGCCAGCAGTGCAGGACGTCTCTACTATGGAAACACCATATATTTT. This translates into CASSAGRLYYGNTIYF.

The rearrangement uses TRBV27 and TRBJ2-6; TRBD1 might be the D (6 bases). The V and J ends lost 5 bases and 0 bases respectively, with 11 bases between them. The germline gives CDR1 MNHEY, CDR2 SMNVEV (reference sequence). This CDR3 is 16 amino acids long. The CDR3 spells CASSPGDVSGANVLTF. DNA for the CDR3: TGTGCCAGCAGTCCAGGGGACGTCTCTGGGGCCAACGTCCTGACTTTC. Based on the CDR3 plus reference TRBV27 and TRBJ2-6, the full variable domain is EAQVTQNPRYLITVTGKKLTVTCSQNMNHEYMSWYRQDPGLGLRQIYYSMNVEVTDKGDVPEGYKVSRKEKRNFPLILESPSPNQTSLYFCASSPGDVSGANVLTFGAGSRLTVL.

The J gene is TRBJ1-1, the V gene TRBV2; tentatively, D is TRBD1 (6 bases). Germline CDR1 is SNHLY and CDR2 is FYNNEI. The CDR3 loop spans 14 amino acids. With 1 base removed from V and 6 bases from J, the gap between germline ends came to 12 bases. The CDR3: CASSEGQVGPEAFF. The CDR3 coding sequence is TGTGCCAGCAGTGAAGGACAGGTGGGCCCTGAAGCTTTCTTT.